This TCR beta chain was captured by sequencing in a study of PD-1 blockade in classical Hodgkin lymphoma. Clones were sequenced by immunoSEQ multiplex PCR, and TCRdb holds only the in-frame ones, with some missing. The table shows 25,000 to 35,000 clones, with about 88% occurring only once. The CDR3 totals 11 residues. The germline CDR1 and CDR2 sequences are WSHSY and SAAADI. V dropped 4 bases and J dropped 3 bases, with 4 bases sitting between them. The table lists this clone with a count of one. The time point was: newly diagnosed, previously untreated cHL patient sample. The study purified CD4+ T cells from thawed PBMCs using magnetic negative selection.

This sequence joins TRBV10-2 and TRBJ2-7; D unclear. The receptor was derived from a human donor with classical Hodgkin lymphoma. Sequenced input: CD4+ T cells from blood. CDR3 in amino acids: CASSASYEQYF. DNA of the CDR3: TGCGCCAGCAGTGCCAGCTACGAGCAGTACTTC.